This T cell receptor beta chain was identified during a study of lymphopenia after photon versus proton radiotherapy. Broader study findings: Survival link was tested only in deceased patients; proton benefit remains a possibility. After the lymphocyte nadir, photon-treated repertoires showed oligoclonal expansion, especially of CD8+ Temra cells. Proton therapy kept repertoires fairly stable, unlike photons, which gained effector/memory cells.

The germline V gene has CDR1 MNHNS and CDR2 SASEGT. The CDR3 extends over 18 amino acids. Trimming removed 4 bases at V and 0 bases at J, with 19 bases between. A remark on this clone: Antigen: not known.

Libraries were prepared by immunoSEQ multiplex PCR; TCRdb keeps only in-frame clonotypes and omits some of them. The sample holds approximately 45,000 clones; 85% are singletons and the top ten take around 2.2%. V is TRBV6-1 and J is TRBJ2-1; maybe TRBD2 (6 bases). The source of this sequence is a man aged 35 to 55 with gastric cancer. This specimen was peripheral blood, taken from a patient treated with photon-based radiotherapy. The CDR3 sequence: CASSGDTSPKNSYNEQFF. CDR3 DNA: TGTGCCAGCAGTGGCGATACTAGCCCCAAAAACTCCTACAATGAGCAGTTCTTC.